This is a list of T cell receptor beta chains from one sample in a study of blood T cell repertoires in COVID-19. The data were produced by immunoSEQ multiplex PCR, yet TCRdb's version contains in-frame clones alone and is incomplete. This repertoire shows over 75,000 clones, roughly 85% found once; its top ten account for under 20%. The sample taken for sequencing was peripheral blood. Source of these receptors: a human donor in a cohort sampled during active COVID-19. The CDR3 runs from the conserved cysteine through the conserved F or W. D genes are given only for firm matches. The size of a clone is reported for some rows only, either as once, few or many, or as a class for expanded clones.

clone_size: -
d_call: TRBD1
v_call: TRBV6-5
j_call: TRBJ2-2
cdr3_aa: CASSFTGGAGTGELFF
cdr3_nt: TGTGCCAGCAGTTTCACAGGGGGCGCGGGGACCGGGGAGCTGTTTTTT

clone_size: -
d_call: -
v_call: TRBV6-5
j_call: TRBJ2-2
cdr3_aa: CASRFTGTDTGELFF
cdr3_nt: TGTGCCAGCAGATTCACCGGGACTGACACCGGGGAGCTGTTTTTT

clone_size: -
d_call: -
v_call: TRBV28
j_call: TRBJ1-5
cdr3_aa: CASSLFVQGQQPQHF
cdr3_nt: TGTGCCAGCAGTTTATTTGTCCAGGGGCAGCAGCCCCAGCATTTT

clone_size: few
d_call: -
v_call: TRBV27
j_call: TRBJ1-6
cdr3_aa: CASSLRTENSPLHF
cdr3_nt: TGTGCCAGCAGTTTAAGGACAGAAAATTCACCCCTCCACTTT

clone_size: -
d_call: -
v_call: TRBV28
j_call: TRBJ2-7
cdr3_aa: CASSLRQEILDEQYF
cdr3_nt: TGTGCCAGCAGTCTCCGACAGGAGATACTAGACGAGCAGTACTTC

clone_size: few
d_call: TRBD1
v_call: TRBV6-5
j_call: TRBJ1-3
cdr3_aa: CASSLGQGAGNTIYF
cdr3_nt: TGTGCCAGCAGTTTGGGACAGGGGGCTGGAAACACCATATATTTT

clone_size: -
d_call: -
v_call: TRBV7-3
j_call: TRBJ2-5
cdr3_aa: CASSLVLLASQETQYF
cdr3_nt: TGTGCCAGCAGCTTAGTGCTGCTAGCCTCACAAGAGACCCAGTACTTC

clone_size: -
d_call: TRBD1
v_call: TRBV28
j_call: TRBJ1-2
cdr3_aa: CATTQGPHGYTF
cdr3_nt: TGTGCCACCACACAGGGGCCCCATGGCTACACCTTC

clone_size: -
d_call: -
v_call: TRBV18
j_call: TRBJ1-3
cdr3_aa: CASSRDDSGNTIYF
cdr3_nt: TGTGCCAGCTCCCGGGATGACTCTGGAAACACCATATATTTT

clone_size: -
d_call: TRBD2
v_call: TRBV6-5
j_call: TRBJ2-1
cdr3_aa: CASSYSGTSPHNEQFF
cdr3_nt: TGTGCCAGCAGTTACTCGGGGACTAGCCCCCACAATGAGCAGTTCTTC

clone_size: -
d_call: TRBD2
v_call: TRBV9
j_call: TRBJ2-3
cdr3_aa: CASTPRGGRGLAGVGDTQYF
cdr3_nt: TGTGCCAGCACCCCAAGAGGGGGACGGGGACTAGCGGGAGTCGGAGATACGCAGTATTTT

clone_size: -
d_call: TRBD2
v_call: TRBV18
j_call: TRBJ2-3
cdr3_aa: CASSLRLARADTQYF
cdr3_nt: TGTGCCAGCTCACTACGACTAGCCCGGGCAGATACGCAGTATTTT

clone_size: -
d_call: -
v_call: TRBV18
j_call: TRBJ2-1
cdr3_aa: CASSPLNNEQFF
cdr3_nt: TGTGCCAGCTCACCACTTAACAATGAGCAGTTCTTC

clone_size: -
d_call: -
v_call: TRBV5-1
j_call: TRBJ2-2
cdr3_aa: CASSSDRSYTGELFF
cdr3_nt: TGCGCCAGCAGCTCTGACAGGTCCTACACCGGGGAGCTGTTTTTT

clone_size: -
d_call: -
v_call: TRBV19
j_call: TRBJ1-5
cdr3_aa: CASSIQDSRNQPQHF
cdr3_nt: TGTGCCAGTAGTATCCAGGACTCGCGCAATCAGCCCCAGCATTTT

clone_size: -
d_call: -
v_call: TRBV10-2
j_call: TRBJ2-1
cdr3_aa: CASSESGFSYNEQFF
cdr3_nt: TGCGCCAGCAGTGAAAGCGGGTTTTCCTACAATGAGCAGTTCTTC

clone_size: -
d_call: TRBD1
v_call: TRBV15
j_call: TRBJ2-7
cdr3_aa: CATSRGTGGDEQYF
cdr3_nt: TGTGCCACCAGCAGAGGGACAGGGGGCGACGAGCAGTACTTC

clone_size: -
d_call: TRBD2
v_call: TRBV7-8
j_call: TRBJ2-1
cdr3_aa: CASSLVAGLASYNEQFF
cdr3_nt: TGTGCCAGCAGCTTAGTGGCGGGACTAGCGTCCTACAATGAGCAGTTCTTC

clone_size: once
d_call: TRBD1
v_call: TRBV5-4
j_call: TRBJ1-1
cdr3_aa: CASRYLGQGVAEAFF
cdr3_nt: TGTGCCAGCAGATATCTGGGACAGGGGGTCGCTGAAGCTTTCTTT

clone_size: -
d_call: TRBD1
v_call: TRBV30
j_call: TRBJ1-3
cdr3_aa: CAWRTGGRGNTIYF
cdr3_nt: TGTGCCTGGAGGACAGGGGGCCGGGGAAACACCATATATTTT

clone_size: -
d_call: TRBD2
v_call: TRBV19
j_call: TRBJ2-5
cdr3_aa: CASSNEKTSFIETQYF
cdr3_nt: TGTGCCAGTAGTAACGAAAAGACTAGCTTCATAGAGACCCAGTACTTC

clone_size: -
d_call: TRBD2
v_call: TRBV12-3/TRBV12-4
j_call: TRBJ2-5
cdr3_aa: CASTQGGQETQYF
cdr3_nt: TGTGCCAGCACCCAGGGAGGGCAAGAGACCCAGTACTTC

clone_size: -
d_call: -
v_call: TRBV28
j_call: TRBJ2-2
cdr3_aa: CASSQMTGELFF
cdr3_nt: TGTGCCAGCAGTCAAATGACCGGGGAGCTGTTTTTT

clone_size: -
d_call: -
v_call: TRBV12-5
j_call: TRBJ2-1
cdr3_aa: CASGDSDYNEQFF
cdr3_nt: TGTGCTAGTGGGGACTCAGACTACAATGAGCAGTTCTTC

clone_size: -
d_call: TRBD2
v_call: TRBV5-5
j_call: TRBJ2-3
cdr3_aa: CASSFQLAGADTQYF
cdr3_nt: TGTGCCAGCAGCTTTCAACTAGCGGGGGCAGATACGCAGTATTTT

clone_size: -
d_call: -
v_call: TRBV7-9
j_call: TRBJ1-2
cdr3_aa: CASSLGSNRNYGYTF
cdr3_nt: TGTGCCAGCAGCTTAGGGTCAAATCGGAACTATGGCTACACCTTC

clone_size: -
d_call: TRBD1
v_call: TRBV9
j_call: TRBJ1-2
cdr3_aa: CASSRDRAGYGYTF
cdr3_nt: TGTGCCAGCAGCAGGGACAGGGCGGGATATGGCTACACCTTC

clone_size: -
d_call: TRBD1
v_call: TRBV7-9
j_call: TRBJ1-1
cdr3_aa: CASTPQGAGTEAFF
cdr3_nt: TGTGCCAGCACTCCGCAGGGGGCAGGCACTGAAGCTTTCTTT

clone_size: few
d_call: -
v_call: TRBV11-2
j_call: TRBJ2-2
cdr3_aa: CASSQTRGTGELFF
cdr3_nt: TGTGCCAGCAGCCAAACCAGGGGTACCGGGGAGCTGTTTTTT

clone_size: -
d_call: -
v_call: TRBV28
j_call: TRBJ2-4
cdr3_aa: CASTSGGAGKNIQYF
cdr3_nt: TGTGCCAGCACTAGTGGGGGGGCGGGCAAAAACATTCAGTACTTC

clone_size: few
d_call: -
v_call: TRBV2
j_call: TRBJ1-2
cdr3_aa: CASSEDRYYGYTF
cdr3_nt: TGTGCCAGCAGTGAAGACAGATACTATGGCTACACCTTC

clone_size: -
d_call: -
v_call: TRBV5-1
j_call: TRBJ2-3
cdr3_aa: CASSNPRGLDTQYF
cdr3_nt: TGCGCCAGCAGCAACCCCCGGGGTCTCGATACGCAGTATTTT

clone_size: -
d_call: -
v_call: TRBV6-6
j_call: TRBJ1-3
cdr3_aa: CASSRDSFGNTIYF
cdr3_nt: TGTGCCAGCAGTCGTGACAGTTTTGGAAACACCATATATTTT

clone_size: -
d_call: -
v_call: TRBV28
j_call: TRBJ2-7
cdr3_aa: CASSPGQFDSYEQYF
cdr3_nt: TGTGCCAGCAGTCCCGGACAGTTTGACTCCTACGAGCAGTACTTC

clone_size: -
d_call: -
v_call: TRBV5-4
j_call: TRBJ1-2
cdr3_aa: CASRDTTNYGYTF
cdr3_nt: TGTGCCAGCAGGGACACTACTAACTATGGCTACACCTTC

clone_size: -
d_call: -
v_call: TRBV9
j_call: TRBJ1-2
cdr3_aa: CASSDGRDYGYTF
cdr3_nt: TGTGCCAGCAGCGACGGGCGGGACTATGGCTACACCTTC

clone_size: -
d_call: -
v_call: TRBV15
j_call: TRBJ1-6
cdr3_aa: CATSREGQFSPLHF
cdr3_nt: TGTGCCACCAGCAGAGAAGGACAGTTCTCACCCCTCCACTTT

clone_size: -
d_call: -
v_call: TRBV5-1
j_call: TRBJ2-3
cdr3_aa: CASSGGTSTDTQYF
cdr3_nt: TGCGCCAGCAGCGGCGGAACTAGCACAGATACGCAGTATTTT

clone_size: -
d_call: -
v_call: TRBV5-1
j_call: TRBJ1-1
cdr3_aa: CASSLDSGNTEAFF
cdr3_nt: TGCGCCAGCAGCTTGGACAGCGGGAACACTGAAGCTTTCTTT

clone_size: -
d_call: -
v_call: TRBV20-1
j_call: TRBJ2-3
cdr3_aa: CSASPGQRTDTQYF
cdr3_nt: TGCAGTGCTAGTCCGGGACAACGCACAGATACGCAGTATTTT

clone_size: -
d_call: -
v_call: TRBV27
j_call: TRBJ1-2
cdr3_aa: CASSLSGQNRLYGYTF
cdr3_nt: TGTGCCAGCAGTTTATCTGGACAGAATAGGCTCTATGGCTACACCTTC

clone_size: -
d_call: -
v_call: TRBV21-1
j_call: TRBJ2-7
cdr3_aa: CASSTSGLYEQYF
cdr3_nt: TGTGCCAGCAGCACTAGCGGCCTATACGAGCAGTACTTC

clone_size: -
d_call: -
v_call: TRBV5-1
j_call: TRBJ2-3
cdr3_aa: CASSLGTSTDTQYF
cdr3_nt: TGCGCCAGCAGCTTGGGCACTAGCACAGATACGCAGTATTTT

clone_size: many
d_call: -
v_call: TRBV28
j_call: TRBJ1-1
cdr3_aa: CASSLTRRAFF
cdr3_nt: TGTGCCAGCAGCCTAACAAGGAGGGCTTTCTTT

clone_size: once
d_call: TRBD1
v_call: TRBV7-8
j_call: TRBJ2-7
cdr3_aa: CASSLTGTGDYEQYF
cdr3_nt: TGTGCCAGCAGCTTAACTGGGACAGGGGACTACGAGCAGTACTTC

clone_size: few
d_call: -
v_call: TRBV7-9
j_call: TRBJ2-2
cdr3_aa: CASSRDSRTGELFF
cdr3_nt: TGTGCCAGCAGCCGCGACAGCCGCACCGGGGAGCTGTTTTTT

clone_size: -
d_call: TRBD1
v_call: TRBV5-1
j_call: TRBJ1-1
cdr3_aa: CASSLDRGQLWRGFF
cdr3_nt: TGCGCCAGCAGCCTGGACAGGGGCCAGCTCTGGAGGGGTTTCTTT

clone_size: -
d_call: -
v_call: TRBV5-1
j_call: TRBJ1-5
cdr3_aa: CARDQPQHF
cdr3_nt: TGCGCCCGGGATCAGCCCCAGCATTTT

clone_size: -
d_call: -
v_call: TRBV6-6
j_call: TRBJ2-1
cdr3_aa: CASSPPTGNEQFF
cdr3_nt: TGTGCCAGCAGCCCCCCGACTGGCAATGAGCAGTTCTTC

clone_size: -
d_call: -
v_call: TRBV5-1
j_call: TRBJ1-4
cdr3_aa: CASKGVGPNEKLFF
cdr3_nt: TGCGCCAGCAAAGGGGTTGGGCCTAATGAAAAACTGTTTTTT

clone_size: -
d_call: -
v_call: TRBV6-1
j_call: TRBJ2-3
cdr3_aa: CASSEEPAGARDTQYF
cdr3_nt: TGTGCCAGCAGTGAAGAACCGGCAGGGGCAAGGGATACGCAGTATTTT

clone_size: once
d_call: TRBD1
v_call: TRBV14
j_call: TRBJ1-6
cdr3_aa: CASSQGWTGDSPLHF
cdr3_nt: TGTGCCAGCAGCCAAGGTTGGACAGGGGATTCACCCCTCCACTTT

clone_size: -
d_call: -
v_call: TRBV6-2/TRBV6-3
j_call: TRBJ1-1
cdr3_aa: CASSYYSRRVTEAFF
cdr3_nt: TGTGCCAGCAGTTATTACTCCCGCCGCGTGACTGAAGCTTTCTTT

clone_size: -
d_call: -
v_call: TRBV5-1
j_call: TRBJ2-3
cdr3_aa: CASSLRGGTDTQYF
cdr3_nt: TGCGCCAGCAGCTTGAGAGGGGGAACAGATACGCAGTATTTT

clone_size: -
d_call: -
v_call: TRBV19
j_call: TRBJ2-2
cdr3_aa: CASSAPGLNTGELFF
cdr3_nt: TGTGCCAGTAGTGCCCCGGGACTTAACACCGGGGAGCTGTTTTTT

clone_size: few
d_call: TRBD1
v_call: TRBV29-1
j_call: TRBJ2-7
cdr3_aa: CSVGQGGGYEQYF
cdr3_nt: TGCAGCGTCGGACAGGGGGGTGGGTACGAGCAGTACTTC

clone_size: few
d_call: TRBD1
v_call: TRBV2
j_call: TRBJ2-5
cdr3_aa: CASSDPSGTGVETQYF
cdr3_nt: TGTGCCAGCAGTGACCCCTCCGGGACAGGAGTGGAGACCCAGTACTTC

clone_size: -
d_call: TRBD1
v_call: TRBV10-3
j_call: TRBJ1-6
cdr3_aa: CAIRGQGGSPLHF
cdr3_nt: TGTGCCATCAGGGGACAGGGAGGCTCACCCCTCCACTTT